One and the same sample provided the 6 T cell receptor beta chains below, sequenced in a study of OX40 agonist ivuxolimab in advanced cancers. The table came from immunoSEQ multiplex PCR; TCRdb's copy has only in-frame clones and leaves some out. The table lists 50,000 to 75,000 clones, around four fifths of them singletons. The sequences come from CD4+ or CD8+ T cells sorted from blood, collected in a trial of the OX40 agonist ivuxolimab. The origin of the receptors is an adult with an advanced solid tumor such as melanoma, head and neck, liver or kidney cancer.

The rearrangement joins TRBV5-5 to TRBJ1-1; D perhaps matches TRBD1 (6 bases). The CDR3 loop spans 14 amino acids. CDR1 SGHKS and CDR2 YYEKEE come from the germline V gene (reference sequence). Trimming took off 4 bases at V and 7 bases at J, with 17 bases between the two ends. CDR3 DNA: TGTGCCAGCAGCCCTCCGCGGGGGCTCAATGAAGCTTTCTTT. Amino acid sequence: CASSPPRGLNEAFF.

This clone was detected only a few times. This chain joins TRBV7-9 and TRBJ1-1; possible D gene TRBD1, 6 bases. The CDR3 extends over 14 amino acids. Trimming shortened V by 5 bases and J by 11 bases, and 21 bases separated the two germline ends. Looked up from germline, CDR1 is SEHNR and CDR2 is FQNEAQ (reference sequence). This chain's CDR3 is CASSPQTTGLRAFF. CDR3 DNA sequence: TGTGCCAGCAGCCCACAAACCACAGGGTTGAGGGCTTTCTTT.

As to this clone: Other DNA sequences from this sample encode an identical CDR3 as well. This chain joins TRBV7-3 and TRBJ2-2; D is unclear. Germline-derived CDR1 and CDR2 are SGHTA and FQGTGA. The germline V and J ends were trimmed by 3 bases and 8 bases, with 4 bases remaining between them. The CDR3 consists of 11 residues. The CDR3 region is CASSLAGELFF. CDR3 nucleotide sequence: TGTGCCAGCAGCTTGGCTGGGGAGCTGTTTTTT.

The sample holds a few counts of this clone. V and J are TRBV7-6 and TRBJ2-2; TRBD1 might be the D (6 bases). Germline loops: CDR1 SGHVS, CDR2 FNYEAQ. There are 14 residues in the CDR3. The germline V and J ends were trimmed by 6 bases and 2 bases, with 10 bases remaining between them. CDR3 loop: CASSRTANTGELFF. DNA of the CDR3: TGTGCCAGCAGTCGGACAGCAAACACCGGGGAGCTGTTTTTT.

CDR3: CASSQSPLAGYHEQFF. The CDR3 region has the DNA TGCGCCAGCAGCCAATCCCCCCTAGCGGGGTACCATGAGCAGTTCTTC. The genes are TRBV4-3 and TRBJ2-1, with TRBD2 matching over 9 bases. The CDR3 is 16 residues long. Germline loops: CDR1 LGHNA, CDR2 YSLEER. V lost 2 bases, J lost 8 bases, and 10 bases stayed unmatched.

V usage is TRBV10-2 and J usage is TRBJ1-5; 9 positions agree with TRBD1. V gave up 2 bases and J gave up 5 bases; unmatched junction bases: 1. The CDR3 is made up of 14 amino acids. CDR1 is WSHSY, CDR2 SAAADI, per germline. CDR3 sequence: CASSEGQGYQPQHF. The CDR3 DNA follows: TGCGCCAGCAGTGAGGGACAGGGGTATCAGCCCCAGCATTTT.